The source of this TCR beta chain is a study of T cell repertoires in cytomegalovirus infection (dated by TCRdb to the late 2010s). Context from the whole study: The peptide stimulations were aimed at well-studied HLA-B-restricted epitopes as well as recently identified HLA-C-restricted CMV epitopes, whose presentation resists viral immunomodulation. The HLA type of each donor mattered for the analysis, because public TCR beta signatures pointed to carriage of CMV infection along with the matching HLA type. Results and caveats for the whole study, not just this receptor: In both this cohort and an independent roughly 330-donor cohort, the cumulative frequency of public TCR beta family members distinguished carriers of CMV infection plus the relevant HLA type. In the ex vivo response, HLA-C-restricted CMV-specific TCR beta clonotypes were dominant, and in two of eight donors the single most frequent clonotype came from this HLA-C-restricted group.

Taken with the paper, the label for treatment or condition translates to: in vitro stimulation with specific CMV peptide epitopes to enrich CMV-specific T cells. A word on this clonotype: Its antigen is unknown. No base quality values were provided; no much bigger clone lies one nucleotide off.

Sequencing relied on an Illumina HiSeq 1500. The raw public reads went through TCRdb reprocessing: fastp at Q25, MiXCR clone calling, in-frame beta chains kept. Identical CDR3 proteins give one entry, which carries the most common genes and DNA. The sample table holds hundreds of thousands of distinct CDR3 sequences, of which approximately 32% were seen once. The ten largest clonotypes hold 13% of the sample. The sequence derives from a human donor in good health (CMV status not recorded). Some clones in this sample may be carry-over from other donors' samples. The material was cultured CD8+ T cells from PBMCs, obtained from culture after CMV antigen stimulation.

The CDR3 reads as follows: CASSLGYGFRETQYF. The DNA is TGTGCCAGCAGTTTGGGCTATGGCTTTCGAGAGACCCAGTACTTC. The chain is assembled from TRBV27 and TRBJ2-5; no D gene can be assigned with confidence. The germline V gene (reference sequence) provides CDR1 MNHEY and CDR2 SMNVEV. From its cysteine to its phenylalanine, the CDR3 spans 15 amino acids. The read is trimmed to its CDR3 DNA, 45 bases read in frame from base 1. Trimming at the junction amounts to 3 bases on V and 4 bases on J, and the germline ends lie 15 bases apart.